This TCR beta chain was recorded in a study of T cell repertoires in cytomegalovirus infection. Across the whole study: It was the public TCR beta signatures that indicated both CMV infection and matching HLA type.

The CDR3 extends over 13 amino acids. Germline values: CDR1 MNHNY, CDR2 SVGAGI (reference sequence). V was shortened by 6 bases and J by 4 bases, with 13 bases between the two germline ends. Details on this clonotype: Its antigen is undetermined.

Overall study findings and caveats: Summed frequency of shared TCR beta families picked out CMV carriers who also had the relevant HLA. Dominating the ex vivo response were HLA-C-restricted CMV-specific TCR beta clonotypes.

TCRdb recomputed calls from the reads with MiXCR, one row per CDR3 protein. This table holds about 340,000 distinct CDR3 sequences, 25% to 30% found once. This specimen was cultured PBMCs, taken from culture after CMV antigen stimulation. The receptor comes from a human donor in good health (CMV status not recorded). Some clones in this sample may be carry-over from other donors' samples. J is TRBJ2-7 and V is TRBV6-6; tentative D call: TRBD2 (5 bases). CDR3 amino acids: CASRQDGNYEQYF. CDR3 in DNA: TGTGCCAGCAGGCAGGACGGGAATTACGAGCAGTACTTC.